The rows below give T cell receptor beta chains drawn from one sample of a study of spatial heterogeneity in lung cancer. MiXCR, applied by TCRdb to the 5' RACE reads, yields one record per CDR3 protein. Of around 75,000 distinct CDR3 sequences listed, roughly 15% are singletons. Here the sequenced sample was PBMCs, taken at surgery. These receptors all come from a male donor with early-stage non-small cell lung cancer. CDR3s include the opening cysteine and the closing phenylalanine or tryptophan. A D gene is named only where the DNA matches it firmly. Size values are once, few and many counts, or a class for expanded clones, and some rows have none.

>15|many|TRBJ2-5|TRBV6-2/TRBV6-3|TRBD1
TGTGCCAGCACCCCCGGGACAGGGGGTGGAAAGACCCAGTACTTC
CASTPGTGGGKTQYF
>16|few|TRBJ1-2|TRBV7-2|TRBD1
TGTGCCAGCAGCCTTGACAGGGGAGTTCGAAACTATGGCTACACCTTC
CASSLDRGVRNYGYTF
>17|many|TRBJ1-1|TRBV9|.
TGTGCCAGCAGTACCGTGGGCCCAAGGCTCTTGAACACTGAAGCTTTCTTT
CASSTVGPRLLNTEAFF
>12|many|TRBJ2-7|TRBV3-1|.
TGTGCCAGCAGCCAAGGGGTCCACGAGCAGTACTTC
CASSQGVHEQYF
>15|.|TRBJ1-1|TRBV2|.
TGTGCCAGCAGTGAAGCGCGGGGGACGGACACTGAAGCTTTCTTT
CASSEARGTDTEAFF
>13|many|TRBJ2-4|TRBV3-1|.
TGTGCCAGCAGCCAAGCGGACCCAACTATTCAGTACTTC
CASSQADPTIQYF
>16|few|TRBJ2-7|TRBV11-2|.
TGTGCCAGCAGCTTAGATATAGGGAGAGTATCCTACGAGCAGTACTTC
CASSLDIGRVSYEQYF
>15|few|TRBJ2-7|TRBV18|TRBD1
TGTGCCAGCTCACCTACCGGGACAGTCTCCTACGAGCAGTACTTC
CASSPTGTVSYEQYF
>14|.|TRBJ1-1|TRBV12-3/TRBV12-4|TRBD1
TGTGCCAGCAGTTTAGGCACAGGGGGAGCTGAAGCTTTCTTT
CASSLGTGGAEAFF
>12|.|TRBJ1-2|TRBV29-1|.
TGCAGCCTACGTCCTGACAAGGCCGGCTACACCTTC
CSLRPDKAGYTF
>15|many|TRBJ1-2|TRBV5-4|.
TGTGCCAGCAGCCACTCAGGACAACTAGCCTATGGCTACACCTTC
CASSHSGQLAYGYTF
>12|few|TRBJ1-2|TRBV29-1|.
TGCAGCGTTGGCGACAGCGCCTATGGCTACACCTTC
CSVGDSAYGYTF
>13|.|TRBJ1-1|TRBV5-1|TRBD1
TGCGCCAGCGTGGGACAGCCGAACACTGAAGCTTTCTTT
CASVGQPNTEAFF
>13|.|TRBJ1-2|TRBV5-1|.
TGCGCCAGCAGCTTTGGGACGGCCACCGGCTACACCTTC
CASSFGTATGYTF
>13|.|TRBJ2-7|TRBV29-1|.
TGCAGCGTTGAAGGGGGGGATTCCTACGAGCAGTACTTC
CSVEGGDSYEQYF
>15|few|TRBJ2-1|TRBV3-1|TRBD2
TGTGCCAGCAGCCAAGGGCTAGCGGGAGGGTATGAGCAGTTCTTC
CASSQGLAGGYEQFF
>14|many|TRBJ1-6|TRBV20-1|.
TGCAGTGCTAGGAGAGGGACTCAGAATTCACCCCTCCACTTT
CSARRGTQNSPLHF
>17|few|TRBJ2-6|TRBV10-2|.
TGCGCCAGCAGTGAGGGGGGCAGGGTCTCTGGGGCCAACGTCCTGACTTTC
CASSEGGRVSGANVLTF
>14|.|TRBJ2-2|TRBV5-1|.
TGCGCCAGCAGCTTCACCGGGCGGGCCGGGGAGCTGTTTTTT
CASSFTGRAGELFF
>19|many|TRBJ2-5|TRBV3-1|TRBD2
TGTGCCAGCAGCCAAGATAGGCCCAGACTAGCGGGAGAACCGGAGACCCAGTACTTC
CASSQDRPRLAGEPETQYF
>15|.|TRBJ2-7|TRBV20-1|.
TGCAGTGCTAGAGAAGGGGCAGGGTGGAGCTACGAGCAGTACTTC
CSAREGAGWSYEQYF
>14|few|TRBJ2-6|TRBV5-6|.
TGTGCCAGCGCAAGAAAAGCTGGGGCCAACGTCCTGACTTTC
CASARKAGANVLTF
>15|.|TRBJ2-3|TRBV15|.
TGTGCCACCAGCAGAGAGAAAGGGATTAGTAATACGCAGTATTTT
CATSREKGISNTQYF
>16|few|TRBJ1-1|TRBV14|.
TGTGCCAGCAGCCAAGGAGCTTCTGGCAGGGAGAATGAAGCTTTCTTT
CASSQGASGRENEAFF
>14|.|TRBJ2-7|TRBV5-1|.
TGCGCCAGCAGCTCCTCAGGGAGCTCGGACGAGCAGTACTTC
CASSSSGSSDEQYF
>13|few|TRBJ2-7|TRBV24-1|.
TGTGCCTCCTCGATGGGAAGCTCCTACGAGCAGTACTTC
CASSMGSSYEQYF
>15|many|TRBJ2-1|TRBV6-2/TRBV6-3|TRBD1
TGTGCCAGCAGCCCCCAGGGACAGCTCCGCGATGAGCAGTTCTTC
CASSPQGQLRDEQFF
>14|.|TRBJ1-1|TRBV19|.
TGTGCCAGTAGTATAGGGGGGCTGAACACTGAAGCTTTCTTT
CASSIGGLNTEAFF
>13|.|TRBJ2-5|TRBV6-5|.
TGTGCCAGCAGCTCGGACACGGGGGAGACCCAGTACTTC
CASSSDTGETQYF
>16|few|TRBJ2-2|TRBV30|.
TGTGCCTGGAGTGTACAATACGGATTGAAAACCGGGGAGCTGTTTTTT
CAWSVQYGLKTGELFF
>15|.|TRBJ1-2|TRBV14|.
TGTGCCAGCAGCCCCGCGGGGTGGGGATCGTCCGGCTACACCTTC
CASSPAGWGSSGYTF